The 8 T cell receptor beta chains reported below all come from one sample, sequenced in a study of blood T cell repertoires in COVID-19. The repertoire was sequenced with immunoSEQ multiplex PCR; TCRdb's copy has only in-frame clones and lacks some. The sample consists of roughly 80,000 clones, about 86% of them appearing once. Sequences were obtained from peripheral blood. All receptors derive from an elderly man in a cohort sampled during active COVID-19.

The chain employs TRBV5-1 and TRBJ2-5; tentative D call: TRBD2 (5 bases). The CDR3 length is 13 residues. The V gene's germline CDR1 is SGHRS and CDR2 YFSETQ. V lost 3 bases and J lost 5, with 11 bases in between. CDR3 DNA sequence: TGCGCCAGCAGCTCGAATACGGGGGAGACCCAGTACTTC. This translates into CASSSNTGETQYF.

The chain is built from TRBV5-1 and TRBJ1-5; D gene ambiguous. The CDR3 runs 13 residues. V was pared by 0 bases and J by 5 bases, with 6 bases between. CDR1 is SGHRS and CDR2 is YFSETQ in the germline V gene. CDR3 region: CASSLGGYQPQHF. CDR3 nucleotide sequence: TGCGCCAGCAGCTTGGGAGGATATCAGCCCCAGCATTTT.

The chain combines TRBV6-2 or TRBV6-3 with TRBJ2-2; no clear D. V shed 0 bases and J shed 1 base, with 6 bases lying between them. The CDR3 spans 15 residues. The germline V gene has CDR1 MNHEY and CDR2 SVGEGT. The CDR3 DNA reads as TGTGCCAGCAGTTACTCTACGGGGAACACCGGGGAGCTGTTTTTT. It codes for CASSYSTGNTGELFF.

The chain links TRBV24-1 to TRBJ2-5; 11 bases map to TRBD2. The CDR3 consists of 14 residues. V was pared by 5 bases and J by 4 bases, with 2 bases of the junction left unmatched. In germline, CDR1 is KGHDR, CDR2 SFDVKD. The CDR3 loop is CATSVAGGRETQYF. The DNA for the CDR3 is TGTGCCACCAGTGTAGCGGGGGGGAGAGAGACCCAGTACTTC.

This chain uses TRBV5-6 with TRBJ1-5; 7 nucleotides agree with TRBD1. The CDR3 is 15 residues long. The junction had 4 bases not matched to a gene; V was cut back by 4 bases and J by 0 bases. In germline, CDR1 is SGHDT, CDR2 YYEEEE. The CDR3 DNA is TGTGCCAGCAGCGACAGGGTTTATAGCAATCAGCCCCAGCATTTT. This gives the protein CASSDRVYSNQPQHF.

The J gene is TRBJ2-3, the V gene TRBV2, with 7 nucleotides matching TRBD2. CDR1 and CDR2 from the germline V gene are SNHLY and FYNNEI. Unmatched junction bases numbered 10, after V lost 4 bases and J lost 6 bases. The CDR3 sequence is 15 residues long. CDR3 sequence reads: CASSGYGGIRDTQYF. CDR3 DNA sequence: TGTGCCAGCAGTGGGTACGGGGGGATCCGGGATACGCAGTATTTT.

J is TRBJ1-4 and V is TRBV6-5; 11 bases map to TRBD1. The CDR3 length is 14 residues. Germline V gives CDR1 MNHEY, CDR2 SVGAGI. With V trimmed by 5 bases and J by 8 bases, 4 bases remained unmatched. In DNA form, the CDR3 reads TGTGCCAGCAGTACCGGGACAGGGGGGGAAAAACTGTTTTTT. This sequence encodes CASSTGTGGEKLFF.

The gene calls are TRBV24-1 and TRBJ1-5; D might be TRBD1 (5 bases). Germline V gene lookup returns CDR1 KGHDR and CDR2 SFDVKD. CDR3 length: 14 residues. V dropped 4 bases and J dropped 4 bases, with 10 bases sitting between them. CDR3 coding DNA: TGTGCCACCAGTGAAGGCAGGGTGAATCAGCCCCAGCATTTT. As protein: CATSEGRVNQPQHF.